What follows are 24 T cell receptor beta chains derived from one specimen sequenced in a study of regulatory T cells in long-lasting Graves disease. iRepertoire HTBI primers and Arm-PCR of CDR3 regions built TCR beta libraries. TCRdb itself ran the multiplex PCR reads through MiXCR, one entry per CDR3 protein. The table has some 370,000 distinct CDR3 sequences, roughly 12% seen once. The time point: newly diagnosed GD, antithyroid drugs for less than 3 months. The TCR library was prepared using RNA isolated from PBMCs. These sequences were also reported in another study, on T cells in Graves' hyperthyroidism and ophthalmopathy.

The sample consisted of peripheral blood mononuclear cells (PBMCs), taken at new diagnosis, from a patient treated with antithyroid drugs. These TCRs come from a woman aged 18-30 years with Graves disease.

The rearrangement links TRBV28 to TRBJ2-5; 16 bases line up with TRBD2. Germline V CDR1 and CDR2: MDHEN, SYDVKM. Trimming took 5 bases from V and 0 from J; bases not matched to a gene: 12. This CDR3 is built from 20 residues. This CDR3 reads CASSLLKMGLAGGYQETQYF. The DNA for the CDR3 is TGTGCCAGCAGTCTCCTAAAAATGGGACTAGCGGGAGGGTACCAAGAGACCCAGTACTTC.

This clonotype was observed a few times. This chain connects TRBV24-1 to TRBJ2-7; 10 nucleotides line up with TRBD1. Germline V gene lookup returns CDR1 KGHDR and CDR2 SFDVKD. With V trimmed by 7 bases and J by 3 bases, 5 bases remained unmatched. The CDR3 extends over 14 amino acids. This CDR3 reads CATSNRDRGYEQYV. CDR3 sequence (DNA): TGTGCCACCAGCAACCGGGACAGGGGCTACGAGCAGTACGTC.

Ten or more counts support this clonotype. The rearrangement links TRBV7-9 to TRBJ1-2; D ambiguous. Germline V lookup: CDR1 SEHNR, CDR2 FQNEAQ (reference sequence). CDR3 length equals 16 residues. V lost 4 bases and J 2 bases, leaving 17 bases between the germline ends. CDR3 sequence reads: CASSSLYLGFNYGYTF. CDR3 DNA: TGTGCCAGCAGCTCCCTGTATCTTGGGTTCAACTATGGCTACACCTTC.

This clonotype was seen ten or more times. The chain uses TRBV28 and TRBJ1-4; D might be TRBD1 (6 bases). This CDR3 is 15 amino acids long. The germline CDR1 and CDR2 sequences are MDHEN and SYDVKM. V lost 7 bases to trimming and J lost 2 bases, with 14 bases between them. CDR3 bases: TGTGCCAGCACAAACGGGGGGGCGACTAATGAAAAACTGTTTTTT. Translation gives CASTNGGATNEKLFF. Supplemented by reference TRBV28 and TRBJ1-4, the full variable domain reads DVKVTQSSRYLVKRTGEKVFLECVQDMDHENMFWYRQDPGLGLRLIYFSYDVKMKEKGDIPEGYSVSREKKERFSLILESASTNQTSMYLCASTNGGATNEKLFFGSGTQLSVL.

Comment on this clonotype: A much larger clone differs by one base, so this may be a read error. This chain connects TRBV11-2 to TRBJ1-2; the D is unclear. V was trimmed by 2 bases and J by 3 bases, leaving 13 bases between them. The CDR3 is 15 residues long. CDR1 is SGHAT and CDR2 is FQNNGV in the germline V gene. The CDR3 is CASSLNMGLDYGYTF. As DNA, the CDR3 is TGTGCCAGCAGCTTAAATATGGGCCTGGACTATGGCTACACCTTC. The complete variable domain, with remaining parts taken from reference TRBV11-2 and TRBJ1-2, reads EAGVAQSPRYKIIEKRQSVAFWCNPISGHATLYWYQQILGQGPKLLIQFQNNGVVDDSQLPKDRFSAERLKGVDSTLKIQPAKLEDSAVYLCASSLNMGLDYGYTFGSGTRLTVV.

This clonotype occurred many times. The V gene is TRBV29-1, the J gene TRBJ1-1; D ambiguous. The length of the CDR3 is 12 residues. Trimming left V 1 base short and J 0 bases short, with 3 bases between. CDR1 SQVTM and CDR2 ANQGSEA come from the germline V gene. CDR3 amino acids: CSVEGVNTEAFF. As DNA, the CDR3 is TGCAGCGTTGAAGGAGTGAACACTGAAGCTTTCTTT.

This clonotype was detected many times. This chain connects TRBV29-1 to TRBJ2-5; D gene unclear. This CDR3 spans 12 amino acids. Germline V gene data show CDR1 as SQVTM and CDR2 as ANQGSEA. V was cut by 0 bases and J by 5 bases, with 7 bases left in between. Here the CDR3 reads CSVEDQRETQYF. The CDR3 coding sequence is TGCAGCGTTGAAGATCAGAGGGAGACCCAGTACTTC.

The gene calls are TRBV18 and TRBJ2-1; D may be TRBD1 (6 bases). Trimming stripped 0 bases from V and 12 bases from J, with 9 bases between. Looked up from germline, CDR1 is KGHSH and CDR2 is LQKENI. The CDR3 runs 12 residues. The CDR3 sequence is CASSPPGAGQFF. CDR3 DNA: TGTGCCAGCTCACCACCGGGGGCAGGGCAGTTCTTC.

Details on this clonotype: A read error may explain this, as a much larger clone is one base away. Without the conserved terminal phenylalanine or tryptophan, this CDR3 likely stems from a read error. The rearrangement uses TRBV28 and TRBJ1-6; 7 bases line up with TRBD1. CDR3 size: 15 residues. CDR1 and CDR2 (germline): MDHEN, SYDVKM. After removal of 6 bases from V and 8 bases from J, the junction contained 10 bases not matched to a gene. CDR3 in amino acids: CASSPLRTGHSPLHL. CDR3 in DNA: TGTGCCAGCAGCCCACTAAGGACAGGCCATTCACCCCTCCACCTT.

This clonotype was counted between two and nine times. The genes are TRBV10-3 and TRBJ1-3; tentatively, D is TRBD1 (5 bases). The CDR3 is 15 amino acids. The V and J ends lost 4 bases and 0 bases respectively, with 10 bases between them. Germline assignment: CDR1 ENHRY and CDR2 SYGVKD. Here the CDR3 DNA reads TGTGCCATCAGTGGGGACGGTTACTCTGGAAACACCATATATTTT. Amino acid sequence: CAISGDGYSGNTIYF.

This clonotype occurred a few times. This chain joins TRBV7-2 and TRBJ1-5; TRBD1 matches at 7 bases. Germline V gives CDR1 SGHTA, CDR2 FQGNSA. The CDR3 spans 13 residues. Trimming cost V 7 bases and J 3 bases; bases outside gene matches: 3. CDR3 coding DNA: TGTGCCAGCAAGGGACAGCACAATCAGCCCCAGCATTTT. Translating it yields CASKGQHNQPQHF.

This chain joins TRBV25-1 and TRBJ2-1; 8 positions match TRBD1. Germline lookup yields CDR1 MGHDK and CDR2 SYGVNS. This CDR3 is 14 amino acids long. V trimming: 8 bases; J trimming: 4 bases; junction bases outside the gene matches: 7. The CDR3 bases are TGTGCCAGCCCTGGACAGGGAAAATACAATGAGCAGTTCTTC. Protein: CASPGQGKYNEQFF.

The table lists this clonotype with many counts. The J gene is TRBJ1-1, the V gene TRBV20-1; D gene unclear. The CDR3 consists of 13 residues. The germline gives CDR1 DFQATT, CDR2 SNEGSKA (reference sequence). V lost 3 bases, J lost 0 bases, and 8 bases lay in between. CDR3 loop: CSASLQVNTEAFF. The CDR3 DNA follows: TGCAGTGCTAGTCTCCAGGTGAACACTGAAGCTTTCTTT.

This clonotype was counted only a few times. The chain is built from TRBV20-1 and TRBJ2-4; tentatively, D is TRBD1 or TRBD2 (5 bases each). The ends were cut back, 5 bases at V and 3 bases at J, with 17 bases in the middle. This CDR3 contains 15 residues. In germline, CDR1 is DFQATT, CDR2 SNEGSKA (reference sequence). The CDR3, as DNA: TGCAGTGCTTACCAATCCGGGACCAACAAAAACATTCAGTACTTC. Its protein is CSAYQSGTNKNIQYF.

This clonotype was counted ten times or more. V and J are TRBV7-3 and TRBJ2-1; TRBD2 aligns across 9 bases. The CDR3 sequence is 14 residues long. V lost 4 bases, J lost 8 bases, and 6 bases stayed unmatched. Germline V gene sequence: CDR1 SGHTA, CDR2 FQGTGA. CDR3 in amino acids: CASSSGTSPHEQFF. The CDR3 DNA follows: TGTGCCAGCAGCTCCGGGACTAGCCCCCATGAGCAGTTCTTC.

The V and J genes are TRBV3-1 and TRBJ2-2, with a weak D call TRBD1 (5 bases). Per germline, CDR1 LGHDT and CDR2 YNNKEL (reference sequence). The CDR3 extends over 15 amino acids. Trimming cost V 2 bases and J 5 bases, with 12 bases left between them. The CDR3 DNA reads TGTGCCAGCAGCCAACTCCTCGACAGTACCGGGGAGCTGTTTTTT. It translates to CASSQLLDSTGELFF.

There are many counts of this clonotype. The chain combines TRBV18 with TRBJ2-5; D is unresolved. The CDR3 totals 13 residues. The V end was cut by 2 bases, the J end by 5 bases, with 9 bases between. Germline V lookup: CDR1 KGHSH, CDR2 LQKENI. CDR3 amino acids: CASSPSRLETQYF. The CDR3 nucleotides read TGTGCCAGCTCACCATCCCGACTGGAGACCCAGTACTTC.

This clonotype showed up many times. The chain employs TRBV7-9 and TRBJ2-1; 7 bases line up with TRBD2. V dropped 1 base and J dropped 4; count of bases not matched to a gene: 1. The CDR3 totals 14 residues. CDR1 and CDR2 (germline): SEHNR, FQNEAQ (reference sequence). The CDR3 here is CASSLELAYNEQFF. Written as DNA, the CDR3 is TGTGCCAGCAGCTTAGAACTAGCGTACAATGAGCAGTTCTTC.

The chain links TRBV20-1 to TRBJ2-3; D is undetermined. V was clipped by 0 bases and J by 0 bases, with 22 bases between them. The CDR3 is made up of 19 amino acids. The germline V gene encodes CDR1 DFQATT and CDR2 SNEGSKA (reference sequence). CDR3 sequence (DNA): TGCAGTGCTAGAGATCGTAGGGTTGGTGGAGCCGCTAGCACAGATACGCAGTATTTT. Its protein product is CSARDRRVGGAASTDTQYF.

This clonotype was recorded a few times. The V call is TRBV18, the J call TRBJ2-1; D perhaps matches TRBD1 (5 bases). CDR1 is KGHSH, CDR2 LQKENI, per germline. This CDR3 comprises 15 residues. V lost 4 bases and J lost 8, with 18 bases in between. The CDR3 loop reads CASSRAGKGRHEQFF. For the CDR3, the DNA is TGTGCCAGCTCACGCGCAGGAAAGGGGCGGCATGAGCAGTTCTTC. Drawing the rest from reference TRBV18 and TRBJ2-1, the complete variable domain is NAGVMQNPRHLVRRRGQEARLRCSPMKGHSHVYWYRQLPEEGLKFMVYLQKENIIDESGMPKERFSAEFPKEGPSILRIQQVVRGDSAAYFCASSRAGKGRHEQFFGPGTRLTVL.

This clonotype has at least ten counts. The V call is TRBV28, the J call TRBJ2-3, with D possibly being TRBD2 (6 bases). The V gene's germline CDR1 is MDHEN and CDR2 SYDVKM. The CDR3 has 14 amino acids. Trimming pared 7 bases from V and 8 bases from J, leaving 19 bases between. The CDR3 DNA is TGTGCCAGCACGGGGGTCGAGAGGGCTAGTACGCAGTATTTT. Protein product: CASTGVERASTQYF. The full variable domain, in which reference TRBV28 and TRBJ2-3 provide the parts outside the CDR3, is DVKVTQSSRYLVKRTGEKVFLECVQDMDHENMFWYRQDPGLGLRLIYFSYDVKMKEKGDIPEGYSVSREKKERFSLILESASTNQTSMYLCASTGVERASTQYFGPGTRLTVL.

In the case of this clonotype: Since a much larger clone is just one base distant, this may be a read error. V usage is TRBV29-1 and J usage is TRBJ2-7; no reliable D call. The CDR3 sequence is 11 residues long. Trimming cost V 8 bases and J 0 bases, with 8 bases left between them. CDR1 is SQVTM, CDR2 ANQGSEA, per germline. CDR3 DNA sequence: TGCAGCATACGGAGCTCCTACGAGCAGTACTTC. This encodes CSIRSSYEQYF.

There are many counts of this clonotype. The V and J genes are TRBV6-1 and TRBJ2-5; D not certain. CDR3 size: 13 residues. Germline assignment: CDR1 MNHNS and CDR2 SASEGT. Trimming shortened V by 8 bases and J by 5 bases, and 15 bases separated the two germline ends. The CDR3 DNA reads as TGTGCCAGCGCCCGTTTGGAATGGGAGACCCAGTACTTC. Encoded protein: CASARLEWETQYF.

This clonotype was detected ten times or more. The chain employs TRBV6-2 or TRBV6-3 and TRBJ1-2; 9 nucleotides match TRBD1. Germline values: CDR1 MNHEY, CDR2 SVGEGT. V gave up 4 bases and J gave up 4 bases; unmatched junction bases: 10. This CDR3 comprises 16 residues. The CDR3 region is CASSSPGQGRAYGYTF. CDR3 in DNA: TGTGCCAGCAGTTCTCCGGGACAGGGAAGGGCCTATGGCTACACCTTC.